This T cell receptor beta chain was retrieved from a study of siplizumab effects on memory and regulatory T cells. General study points: Only a minority of proliferating CD4+ or CD8+ clones had an assignable naive or memory phenotype, with roughly 75-95% lacking one.

In regard to this clone: What it recognizes is unknown.

Assays examined about 10^5 TCR templates per sample. Repertoires were generated with immunoSEQ multiplex PCR, while TCRdb's copy carries only in-frame clones and drops some. The sample lists some 88,000 clones, 85% to 90% occurring once. This CDR3 spans 16 amino acids. CDR1 and CDR2 (germline): SGHTA, FQGNSA. Trimming took 2 bases from V and 3 from J, leaving 11 bases between them. The clonotype was recovered from a human donor in good health. This chain joins TRBV7-2 and TRBJ2-6; possibly TRBD1 or TRBD2 for D (5 bases each). Sequencing input: CD4+ T cells sorted from blood. The CDR3 DNA reads TGTGCCAGCAGCTTAACGGGGCTTATTGGGGCCAACGTCCTGACTTTC. This codes for CASSLTGLIGANVLTF.